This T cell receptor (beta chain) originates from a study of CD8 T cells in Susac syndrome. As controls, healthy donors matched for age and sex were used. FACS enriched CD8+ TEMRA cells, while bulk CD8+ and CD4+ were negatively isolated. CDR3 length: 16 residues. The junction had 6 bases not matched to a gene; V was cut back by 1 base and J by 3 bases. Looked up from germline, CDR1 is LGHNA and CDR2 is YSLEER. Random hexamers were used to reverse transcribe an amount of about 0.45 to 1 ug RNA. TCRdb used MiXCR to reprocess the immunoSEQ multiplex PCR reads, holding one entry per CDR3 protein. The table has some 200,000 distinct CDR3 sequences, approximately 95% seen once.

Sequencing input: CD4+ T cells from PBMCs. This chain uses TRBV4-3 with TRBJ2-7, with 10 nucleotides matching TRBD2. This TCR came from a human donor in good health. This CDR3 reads CASSQAAGGPFYEQYF. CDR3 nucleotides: TGCGCCAGCAGCCAAGCAGCGGGAGGGCCGTTCTACGAGCAGTACTTC.